This T cell receptor (beta chain) was documented in a study of T cells in Graves' hyperthyroidism and ophthalmopathy. Study at large: Upon initial diagnosis and before any treatment, peripheral blood was collected.

Study results and limitations: Blood shared most expanded thyroid clonotypes above 0.001. Ophthalmopathy and stable hyperthyroidism were told apart by a 13 V-J model.

Researchers amplified the TCR beta CDR3 regions from RNA transcripts. The primer set for the first-round RT-PCR of the TCR CDR3 was HTBI. TCRdb redid the calling of the multiplex PCR reads with MiXCR, one entry per CDR3 protein. The sample shows fewer than 600,000 distinct CDR3 sequences, 14% of them seen only once. This clonotype was recorded at least ten times. The antigen remains unidentified. The germline V and J ends were trimmed by 7 bases and 4 bases, with 17 bases remaining between them. Germline V gives CDR1 DFQATT, CDR2 SNEGSKA (reference sequence). The CDR3 is made up of 14 amino acids. The TCR originated in a woman aged 40 to 50 with Graves' hyperthyroidism. The sequenced material came from blood. The rearrangement joins TRBV20-1 to TRBJ1-5, with a weak D call TRBD1 (6 bases). DNA for the CDR3: TGCAGTGTCGGACAGCCTGGGTCTAATCAGCCCCAGCATTTT. Protein sequence: CSVGQPGSNQPQHF.